The 29 T cell receptor beta chains reported below all come from one sample, sequenced in a study of cytotoxic CD8 clonotypes in ibrutinib-treated CLL. Only in-frame clones appear in the TCRdb table, and some are missing; sequencing was by immunoSEQ multiplex PCR. The sample consists of roughly 76,000 clones, 80% of them appearing once. Sequences were derived from PBMCs, sampled at disease progression, from a patient treated with ibrutinib. These receptors originate from a human donor with chronic lymphocytic leukemia.

The chain carries TRBV28 and TRBJ2-7; TRBD2 agrees at 8 bases. The CDR3 covers 14 residues. Germline assignment: CDR1 MDHEN and CDR2 SYDVKM. The V gene end was trimmed by 8 bases and the J gene end by 3 bases; junction bases not matched to a gene: 9. CDR3 nucleotides: TGTGCCAGCGTCCCCCTAGCGGGCTACTACGAGCAGTACTTC. It specifies CASVPLAGYYEQYF.

The V gene is TRBV25-1, the J gene TRBJ2-3; 9 bases fit TRBD2. The CDR3 runs 16 residues. The junction had 4 bases not matched to a gene; V was cut back by 1 base and J by 2 bases. Germline values: CDR1 MGHDK, CDR2 SYGVNS. The CDR3 here is CASSEWLAGITDTQYF. As DNA, the CDR3 is TGTGCCAGCAGTGAATGGCTAGCGGGGATCACAGATACGCAGTATTTT.

This clone was seen a handful of times. This chain joins TRBV28 and TRBJ2-7; D is perhaps TRBD1 or TRBD2 (6 bases each). Germline CDR1 is MDHEN and CDR2 is SYDVKM. The CDR3 has 15 residues. V dropped 3 bases and J dropped 3 bases, with 15 bases sitting between them. The chain's CDR3 is CASSLRDTTFYEQYF. CDR3 in DNA: TGTGCCAGCAGTTTGCGGGACACCACTTTCTACGAGCAGTACTTC.

The chain employs TRBV6-1 and TRBJ1-2, with D maybe TRBD1 (6 bases). This CDR3 has 15 residues. The germline V gene has CDR1 MNHNS and CDR2 SASEGT. Trimming cost V 1 base and J 4 bases, with 13 bases left between them. The CDR3 spells CASSEGQARGYGYTF. The CDR3 region has the DNA TGTGCCAGCAGTGAAGGTCAAGCCAGGGGCTATGGCTACACCTTC.

The rearrangement links TRBV5-5 to TRBJ1-2; no reliable D call. The V gene lost 0 bases and the J gene lost 0 bases, with 12 bases spanning the gap. Germline assignment: CDR1 SGHKS and CDR2 YYEKEE (reference sequence). CDR3 length: 16 amino acids. The CDR3 nucleotides are TGTGCCAGCAGCTTGGCGGGTAGTTCAACTAACTATGGCTACACCTTC. This gives the protein CASSLAGSSTNYGYTF.

The chain joins TRBV25-1 to TRBJ1-4; unclear D gene. Germline values: CDR1 MGHDK, CDR2 SYGVNS. The CDR3 has 13 residues. V was clipped by 6 bases and J by 7 bases, with 12 bases between them. The chain's CDR3 is CASSHINGEKLFF. The CDR3, as DNA: TGTGCCAGCAGCCACATTAACGGTGAAAAACTGTTTTTT. Filled out from reference TRBV25-1 and TRBJ1-4, the complete variable domain reads EADIYQTPRYLVIGTGKKITLECSQTMGHDKMYWYQQDPGMELHLIHYSYGVNSTEKGDLSSESTVSRIRTEHFPLTLESARPSHTSQYLCASSHINGEKLFFGSGTQLSVL.

The V call is TRBV27, the J call TRBJ1-2; 7 nucleotides line up with TRBD1. This CDR3 is built from 15 residues. V trimming: 4 bases; J trimming: 5 bases; junction bases outside the gene matches: 10. Germline CDR1 reads MNHEY; CDR2 reads SMNVEV (reference sequence). DNA of the CDR3: TGTGCCAGCAGTTCCGACTGGGACAGTAATTATGGCTACACCTTC. Its translation: CASSSDWDSNYGYTF.

This sequence joins TRBV7-2 and TRBJ1-2; tentatively, D is TRBD1 (6 bases). The CDR3 runs to 15 residues. Germline V gene lookup returns CDR1 SGHTA and CDR2 FQGNSA. Deletions cut 6 bases from V and 4 bases from J, with 18 bases between. CDR3 residues: CASRQQGLLRYGYTF. The CDR3, as DNA: TGTGCCAGCAGACAACAGGGTCTATTACGCTATGGCTACACCTTC.

The chain links TRBV6-1 to TRBJ1-4, with 7 nucleotides matching TRBD1. This CDR3 is built from 15 residues. The junction had 11 bases not matched to a gene; V was cut back by 6 bases and J by 7 bases. The germline V gene encodes CDR1 MNHNS and CDR2 SASEGT. CDR3 bases: TGTGCCAGCAGCAAGAACAGGGGAGGAGGTGAAAAACTGTTTTTT. Its translation is CASSKNRGGGEKLFF.

The rearrangement uses TRBV9 and TRBJ1-6; tentatively, D is TRBD1 (5 bases). The V end was cut by 5 bases, the J end by 7 bases, with 13 bases between. CDR3 size: 14 residues. The germline V gene has CDR1 SGDLS and CDR2 YYNGEE. The CDR3: CASRGDLGNSPLHF. The CDR3 coding sequence is TGTGCCAGCAGAGGGGACCTCGGGAATTCACCCCTCCACTTT.

This rearrangement joins TRBV6-5 to TRBJ2-1, with 10 bases fitting TRBD1. CDR1 and CDR2 (germline): MNHEY, SVGAGI. The CDR3 has 11 amino acids. J gave up 14 bases and V 6 bases, and 4 bases lay outside the gene matches. The CDR3 DNA reads as TGTGCCAGCAGCTCCGGGACAGGGGAGTTCTTC. Its translation is CASSSGTGEFF.

The chain is built from TRBV10-3 and TRBJ2-3, with D perhaps matching TRBD2 (6 bases). Germline V gene lookup returns CDR1 ENHRY and CDR2 SYGVKD. The length of the CDR3 is 14 residues. Trimming took 8 bases from V and 3 from J, leaving 15 bases between them. The CDR3 sequence is CAIGLGGGTDTQYF. In DNA, the CDR3 is TGTGCCATCGGATTGGGAGGTGGAACAGATACGCAGTATTTT.

The rearrangement uses TRBV6-1 and TRBJ2-5; D gene uncertain. With 8 bases removed from V and 7 bases from J, the gap between germline ends came to 11 bases. The CDR3 loop spans 11 amino acids. Germline CDR1 and CDR2: MNHNS and SASEGT. The CDR3 loop reads CASGPFGTQYF. The DNA for the CDR3 is TGTGCCAGCGGGCCATTTGGGACCCAGTACTTC.

A single count supports this clone. The chain combines TRBV5-4 with TRBJ1-5; D is perhaps TRBD1 (5 bases). Germline V gene lookup returns CDR1 SGHNT and CDR2 YYREEE (reference sequence). The CDR3 loop spans 13 amino acids. Between the trimmed V and J ends, which lost 0 bases and 8 bases, there was a span of 9 bases. CDR3: CASSLEPGKPQHF. CDR3 nucleotide sequence: TGTGCCAGCAGCTTGGAACCAGGGAAGCCCCAGCATTTT.

J is TRBJ2-7 and V is TRBV28; 9 nucleotides align to TRBD1. Germline V gene lookup returns CDR1 MDHEN and CDR2 SYDVKM. The CDR3 is 15 amino acids. Germline trimming cut 6 bases from V and 1 base from J; bases unmatched to any gene: 7. CDR3 loop: CASSPPGQGSYEQYF. CDR3 sequence (DNA): TGTGCCAGCAGCCCCCCGGGACAGGGTTCCTACGAGCAGTACTTC.

This chain links TRBV23-1 with TRBJ2-3; tentative D call: TRBD1 (6 bases). TRBV23-1 is annotated as an ORF whose role is uncertain. The CDR3 consists of 20 residues. V dropped 2 bases and J dropped 1 base, with 25 bases sitting between them. The CDR3 DNA follows: TGCGCCAGCAGTCAACGAACCCGATCGACAGGACCCCCACGCACAGATACGCAGTATTTT. This sequence encodes CASSQRTRSTGPPRTDTQYF.

This clone was detected only a few times. In DNA, the CDR3 is TGTGCCAGTAGTAGGGACACCCTTGGCTACACCTTC. It translates to CASSRDTLGYTF. This rearrangement joins TRBV19 to TRBJ1-2; D possibly corresponds to TRBD1 (6 bases). The CDR3 sequence is 12 residues long. Trimming took 4 bases from V and 7 from J, leaving 10 bases between them. Germline loops: CDR1 LNHDA, CDR2 SQIVND (reference sequence).

V gene TRBV5-1 combines with J gene TRBJ1-2, with D possibly being TRBD1 (5 bases). CDR1 SGHRS and CDR2 YFSETQ come from the germline V gene. The V and J ends lost 4 bases and 5 bases respectively, with 15 bases between them. CDR3 length: 14 residues. In nucleotides, the CDR3 is TGCGCCAGCAGCCGTAATCAGGGCCGTTATGGCTACACCTTC. Its protein product is CASSRNQGRYGYTF.

The V and J genes are TRBV7-6 and TRBJ1-1; D uncertain. The CDR3 loop spans 14 amino acids. V was trimmed by 5 bases and J by 1 base, leaving 11 bases between them. The V gene's germline CDR1 is SGHVS and CDR2 FNYEAQ. The DNA of the CDR3 is TGTGCCAGCAGCCTAGGACGGACGAACACTGAAGCTTTCTTT. Translation: CASSLGRTNTEAFF.

The CDR3 DNA reads as TGTGCCACCTTTTTTTCTAGCGGGGTCACAGATACGCAGTATTTT. Translating it yields CATFFSSGVTDTQYF. The J gene is TRBJ2-3, the V gene TRBV2; 9 bases are shared with TRBD2. The length of the CDR3 is 15 residues. Trimming cost V 10 bases and J 2 bases; bases outside gene matches: 10. Germline V gene sequence: CDR1 SNHLY, CDR2 FYNNEI.

This chain connects TRBV19 to TRBJ1-5; no clear D gene. Deletions cut 7 bases from V and 0 bases from J, with 13 bases between. Per germline, CDR1 LNHDA and CDR2 SQIVND (reference sequence). The CDR3 is made up of 15 amino acids. For the CDR3, the DNA is TGTGCCAGTACCAGTAAGTTATATAGCAATCAGCCCCAGCATTTT. Its protein is CASTSKLYSNQPQHF.

The rearrangement joins TRBV5-1 to TRBJ2-2; D is possibly TRBD2 (5 bases). Germline V gene lookup returns CDR1 SGHRS and CDR2 YFSETQ. This CDR3 region has 14 residues. V lost 4 bases and J 4 bases, leaving 11 bases between the germline ends. The CDR3 DNA is TGCGCCAGCAGCCGTGCAGAGGGCACCGGGGAGCTGTTTTTT. Translation gives CASSRAEGTGELFF.

The chain links TRBV10-3 to TRBJ1-5, with D uncertain. Per germline, CDR1 ENHRY and CDR2 SYGVKD. The CDR3 is 14 residues long. The V end lost 3 bases, the J end lost 5 bases, and 11 bases lay between the germline ends. In DNA form, the CDR3 reads TGTGCCATCAGTGAAGACAACTTGTATCAGCCCCAGCATTTT. Its translation: CAISEDNLYQPQHF.

The gene calls are TRBV12-5 and TRBJ1-2, with 9 bases fitting TRBD1. Germline loops: CDR1 LGHNT, CDR2 FRNRAP. The CDR3 covers 17 residues. V gave up 1 base and J gave up 1 base; unmatched junction bases: 7. As DNA, the CDR3 is TGTGCTAGTGGTTTGGGGTGGGACAGGGCCCGTAACTATGGCTACACCTTC. Its translation is CASGLGWDRARNYGYTF.

V is TRBV27 and J is TRBJ2-7; TRBD2 matches 9 bases. Germline lookup yields CDR1 MNHEY and CDR2 SMNVEV (reference sequence). Unmatched junction bases numbered 6, after V lost 3 bases and J lost 3 bases. The CDR3 sequence is 15 residues long. The CDR3 nucleotides read TGTGCCAGCAGTTTTGGCCTAGCGGGATACTACGAGCAGTACTTC. Amino acids: CASSFGLAGYYEQYF.

DNA for the CDR3: TGCGCCAGCAGCCACCTACAGGGGGCTAATGAAAAACTGTTTTTT. This translates into CASSHLQGANEKLFF. J is TRBJ1-4 and V is TRBV4-1, with 8 bases fitting TRBD1. The length of the CDR3 is 15 residues. From germline, CDR1 is MGHRA and CDR2 YSYEKL. With V trimmed by 3 bases and J by 3 bases, 3 bases remained unmatched.

The V call is TRBV6-5, the J call TRBJ1-6, with D tentatively TRBD1 (5 bases). Germline assignment: CDR1 MNHEY and CDR2 SVGAGI. This CDR3 is built from 14 residues. The V end was cut by 6 bases, the J end by 7 bases, with 13 bases between. CDR3 sequence: CASRWTQENSPLHF. Here the CDR3 DNA reads TGTGCCAGCAGATGGACACAGGAGAATTCACCCCTCCACTTT.

V and J are TRBV7-3 and TRBJ2-3; 8 bases map to TRBD2. Germline V CDR1 and CDR2: SGHTA, FQGTGA. The CDR3 runs to 15 residues. Trimming cost V 3 bases and J 4 bases; bases outside gene matches: 6. The CDR3 sequence is CASSLMGLVPDTQYF. The DNA of the CDR3 is TGTGCCAGCAGCTTGATGGGACTAGTTCCAGATACGCAGTATTTT.

Concerning this clone: An end of the junction differs from the germline gene, which may be a read error. This sequence joins TRBV27 and TRBJ1-2, with D unclear. CDR1 is MNHEY and CDR2 is SMNVEV in the germline V gene (reference sequence). This CDR3 contains 13 residues. CDR3 DNA sequence: TGTGCCAGCAGTTTCAGGACGCAGTATGATCGGATCTTC. It yields the protein CASSFRTQYDRIF.